This TCR beta chain is drawn from a study of response to subunit inactivated influenza vaccine. CDR3 length: 15 amino acids. V was clipped by 5 bases and J by 1 base, with 14 bases between them. Germline V CDR1 and CDR2: SEHNR, FQNEAQ (reference sequence). MiXCR was run by TCRdb on the RT-PCR reads, yielding one entry per CDR3 protein. The table shows 700,000 to 900,000 distinct CDR3 sequences, with 21% occurring only once. This TCR came from a man aged 50-59 years who received an inactivated influenza vaccine. V usage is TRBV7-9 and J usage is TRBJ2-5; tentative D call: TRBD1 (5 bases). Sequencing was performed on PBMCs from blood, taken around 5 days after vaccination. The CDR3 DNA is TGTGCCAGCAGCCGCCTGACAGTTCTCCAAGAGACCCAGTACTTC. Encoded protein: CASSRLTVLQETQYF.